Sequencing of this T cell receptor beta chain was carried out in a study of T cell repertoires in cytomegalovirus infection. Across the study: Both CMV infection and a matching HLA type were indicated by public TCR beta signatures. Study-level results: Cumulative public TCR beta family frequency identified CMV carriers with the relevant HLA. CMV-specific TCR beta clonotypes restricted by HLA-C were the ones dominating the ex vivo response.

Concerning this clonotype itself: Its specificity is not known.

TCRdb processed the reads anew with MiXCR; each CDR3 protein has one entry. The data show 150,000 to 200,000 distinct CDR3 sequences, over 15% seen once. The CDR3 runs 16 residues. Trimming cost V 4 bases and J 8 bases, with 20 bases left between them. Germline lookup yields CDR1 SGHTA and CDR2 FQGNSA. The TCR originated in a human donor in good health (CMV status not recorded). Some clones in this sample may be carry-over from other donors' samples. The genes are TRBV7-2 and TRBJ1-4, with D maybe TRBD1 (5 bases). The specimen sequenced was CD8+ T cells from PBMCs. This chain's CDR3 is CASSSLSGRADEKLFF. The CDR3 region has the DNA TGTGCCAGCAGCTCCTTATCGGGGCGGGCGGACGAAAAACTGTTTTTT.